This T cell receptor (beta chain) was identified in a study of post-analysis software for immune sequencing data. Unique molecular identifiers tagged the TCR beta cDNA libraries. TCRdb redid the calling of the PCR reads with MiXCR, one entry per CDR3 protein. The sample records about 560,000 distinct CDR3 sequences, 44% being singletons. This clonotype was picked up many times. The sequence derives from a girl aged 5 to 17 with multiple sclerosis. Sequencing was performed on blood.

The CDR3 coding sequence is TGTGCCAGCAGTGACTCCGGCAGGGGCAGCGATGAGCAGTTCTTC. The encoded protein is CASSDSGRGSDEQFF. The rearrangement links TRBV6-4 to TRBJ2-1, with D maybe TRBD1 (6 bases). The CDR3 extends over 15 amino acids. Trimming removed 0 bases at V and 8 bases at J, with 14 bases between. CDR1 is MRHNA and CDR2 is SNTAGT in the germline V gene.